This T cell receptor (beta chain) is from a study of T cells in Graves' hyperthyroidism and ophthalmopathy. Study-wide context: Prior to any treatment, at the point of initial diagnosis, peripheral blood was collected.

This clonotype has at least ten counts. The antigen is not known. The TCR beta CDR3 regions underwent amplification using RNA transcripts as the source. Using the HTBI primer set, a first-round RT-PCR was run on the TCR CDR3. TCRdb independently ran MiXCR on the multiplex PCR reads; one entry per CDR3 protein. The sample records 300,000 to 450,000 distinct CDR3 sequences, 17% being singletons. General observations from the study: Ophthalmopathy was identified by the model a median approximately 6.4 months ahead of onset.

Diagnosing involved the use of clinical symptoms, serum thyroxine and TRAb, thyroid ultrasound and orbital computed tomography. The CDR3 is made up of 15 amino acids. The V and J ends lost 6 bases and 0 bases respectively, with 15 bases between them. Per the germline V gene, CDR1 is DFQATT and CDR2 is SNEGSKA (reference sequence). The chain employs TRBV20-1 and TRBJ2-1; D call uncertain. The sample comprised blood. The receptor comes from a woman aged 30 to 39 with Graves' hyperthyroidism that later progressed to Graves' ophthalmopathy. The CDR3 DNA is TGCAGTGCGACCCCGGCGGCGAGCTCCTACAATGAGCAGTTCTTC. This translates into CSATPAASSYNEQFF.